The 3 T cell receptor beta chains reported below all come from one sample, sequenced in a study of CD8 T cells in ankylosing spondylitis. TCRdb reprocessed the 5' RACE reads via MiXCR and lists one record per CDR3 protein. The table has 55,000 or so distinct CDR3 sequences, roughly 7.3% seen once. The sequenced sample was blood, either unsorted or a sorted T cell fraction (not recorded which). Receptors originate from a female donor with ankylosing spondylitis or in good health (not recorded which).

There are many counts of this clonotype. The chain has TRBV6-5 and TRBJ2-3, with 14 bases matching TRBD2. Germline assignment: CDR1 MNHEY and CDR2 SVGAGI. CDR3 length: 15 amino acids. With V trimmed by 4 bases and J by 11 bases, 8 bases remained unmatched. CDR3 sequence (DNA): TGTGCCAGCAGTTCGACTAGCGGGGGGGAGGTGAAGCAGTATTTT. This sequence encodes CASSSTSGGEVKQYF.

This clonotype showed up many times. The chain couples TRBV5-1 to TRBJ1-2, with D possibly TRBD1 on 5 matching bases. Germline V gene lookup returns CDR1 SGHRS and CDR2 YFSETQ. The CDR3 is 15 residues long. V gave up 2 bases and J gave up 3 bases, with 14 bases separating them. CDR3 sequence: CASSFNRGQDYGYTF. The CDR3 DNA reads as TGCGCCAGCAGCTTTAATCGGGGCCAGGACTATGGCTACACCTTC.

This clonotype appeared many times. The CDR3 here is CSSKDRVTQETQYF. The DNA for the CDR3 is TGCAGCTCCAAAGACAGGGTGACACAAGAGACCCAGTACTTC. The V call is TRBV29-1, the J call TRBJ2-5; 7 nucleotides agree with TRBD1. V was pared by 8 bases and J by 2 bases, with 11 bases of the junction left unmatched. In germline, CDR1 is SQVTM, CDR2 ANQGSEA. The CDR3 sequence is 14 residues long.